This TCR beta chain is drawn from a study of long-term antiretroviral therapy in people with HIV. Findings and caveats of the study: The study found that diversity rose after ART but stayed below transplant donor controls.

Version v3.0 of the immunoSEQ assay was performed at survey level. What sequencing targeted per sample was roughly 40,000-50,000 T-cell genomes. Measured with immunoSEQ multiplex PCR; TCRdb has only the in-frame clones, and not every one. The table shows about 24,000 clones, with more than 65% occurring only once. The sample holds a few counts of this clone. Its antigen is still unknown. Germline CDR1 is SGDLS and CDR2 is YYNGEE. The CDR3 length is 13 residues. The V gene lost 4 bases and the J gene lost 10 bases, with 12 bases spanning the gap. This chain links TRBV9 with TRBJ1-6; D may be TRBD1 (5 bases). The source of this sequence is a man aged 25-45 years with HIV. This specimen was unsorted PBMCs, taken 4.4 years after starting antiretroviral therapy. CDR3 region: CASSPGEGSPLHF. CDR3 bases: TGTGCCAGCAGCCCGGGGGAGGGCTCACCCCTCCACTTT.